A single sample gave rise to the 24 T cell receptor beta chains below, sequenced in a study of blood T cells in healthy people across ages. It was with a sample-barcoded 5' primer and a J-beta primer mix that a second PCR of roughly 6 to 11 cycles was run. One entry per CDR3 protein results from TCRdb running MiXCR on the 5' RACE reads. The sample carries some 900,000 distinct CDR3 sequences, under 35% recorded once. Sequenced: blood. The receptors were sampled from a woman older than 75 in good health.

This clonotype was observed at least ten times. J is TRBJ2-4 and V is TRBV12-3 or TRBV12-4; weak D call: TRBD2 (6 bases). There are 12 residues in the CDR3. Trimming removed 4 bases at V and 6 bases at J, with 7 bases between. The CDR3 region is CASSSGGNIQYF. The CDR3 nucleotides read TGTGCCAGCAGTTCCGGGGGAAACATTCAGTACTTC.

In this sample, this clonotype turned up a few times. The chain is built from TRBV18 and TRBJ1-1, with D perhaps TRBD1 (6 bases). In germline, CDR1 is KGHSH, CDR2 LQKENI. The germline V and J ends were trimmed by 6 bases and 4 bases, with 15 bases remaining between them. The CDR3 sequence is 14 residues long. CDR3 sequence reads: CASSEQGGGTEAFF. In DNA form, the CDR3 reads TGTGCCAGCTCCGAACAGGGTGGGGGCACTGAAGCTTTCTTT.

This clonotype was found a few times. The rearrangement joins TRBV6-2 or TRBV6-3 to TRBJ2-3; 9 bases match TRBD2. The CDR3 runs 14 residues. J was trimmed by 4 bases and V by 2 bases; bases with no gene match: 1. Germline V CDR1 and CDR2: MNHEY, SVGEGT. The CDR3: CASSYAGGADTQYF. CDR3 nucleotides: TGTGCCAGCAGTTACGCGGGGGGGGCAGATACGCAGTATTTT.

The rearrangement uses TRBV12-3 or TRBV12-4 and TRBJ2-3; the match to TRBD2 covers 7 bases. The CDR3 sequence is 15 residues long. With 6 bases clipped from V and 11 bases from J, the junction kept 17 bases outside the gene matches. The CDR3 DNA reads TGTGCCAGCAGGTCCCAGGGCACTAGCGCAGATGTGCAGTATTTT. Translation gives CASRSQGTSADVQYF.

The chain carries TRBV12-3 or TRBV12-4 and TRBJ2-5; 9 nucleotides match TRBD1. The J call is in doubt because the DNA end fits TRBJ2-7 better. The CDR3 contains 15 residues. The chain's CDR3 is CASSLRGTGSYEQYF. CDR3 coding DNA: TGTGCCAGCAGTTTAAGAGGGACAGGGTCCTACGAGCAGTACTTC.

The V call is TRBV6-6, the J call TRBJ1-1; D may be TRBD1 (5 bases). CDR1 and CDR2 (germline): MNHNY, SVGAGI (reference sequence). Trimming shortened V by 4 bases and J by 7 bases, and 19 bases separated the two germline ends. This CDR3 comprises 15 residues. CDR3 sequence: CASSSIETRGVEAFF. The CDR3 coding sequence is TGTGCCAGCAGTTCAATCGAAACCAGAGGGGTTGAAGCTTTCTTT.

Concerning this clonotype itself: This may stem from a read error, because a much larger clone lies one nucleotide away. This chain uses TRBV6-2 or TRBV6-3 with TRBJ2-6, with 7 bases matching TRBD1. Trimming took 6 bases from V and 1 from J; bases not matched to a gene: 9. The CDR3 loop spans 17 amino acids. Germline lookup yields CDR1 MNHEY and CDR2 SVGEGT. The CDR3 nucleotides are TGTGCCAGCAGCAAACCACAGGGGACGTCTGGGGCCAACGTCCTGACTTTC. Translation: CASSKPQGTSGANVLTF.

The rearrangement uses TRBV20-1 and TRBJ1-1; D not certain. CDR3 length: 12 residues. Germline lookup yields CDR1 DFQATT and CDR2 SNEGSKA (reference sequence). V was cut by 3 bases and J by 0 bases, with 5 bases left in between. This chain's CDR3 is CSAREMNTEAFF. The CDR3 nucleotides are TGCAGTGCTAGGGAGATGAACACTGAAGCTTTCTTT.

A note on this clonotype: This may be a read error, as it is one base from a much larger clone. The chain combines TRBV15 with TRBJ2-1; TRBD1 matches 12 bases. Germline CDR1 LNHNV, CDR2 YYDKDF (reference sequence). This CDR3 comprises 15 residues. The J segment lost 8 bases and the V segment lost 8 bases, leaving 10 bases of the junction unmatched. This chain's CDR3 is CATGTRDRGQDEQFF. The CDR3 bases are TGTGCCACCGGCACCCGGGACAGGGGGCAGGATGAGCAGTTCTTC.

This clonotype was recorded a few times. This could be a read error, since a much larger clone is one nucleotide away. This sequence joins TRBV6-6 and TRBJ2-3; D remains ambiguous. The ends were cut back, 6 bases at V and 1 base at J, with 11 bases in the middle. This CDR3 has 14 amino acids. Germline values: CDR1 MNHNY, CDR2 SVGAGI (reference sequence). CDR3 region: CASRYGRRTDTQYF. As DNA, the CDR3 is TGTGCCAGCAGGTACGGCAGACGCACAGATACGCAGTATTTT.

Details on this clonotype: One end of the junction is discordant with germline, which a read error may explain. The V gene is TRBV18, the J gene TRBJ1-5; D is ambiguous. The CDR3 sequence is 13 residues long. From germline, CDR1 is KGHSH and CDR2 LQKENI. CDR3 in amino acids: CASSNDENRPQHF. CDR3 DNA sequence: TGTGCCAGCTCTAATGACGAGAATCGGCCCCAGCATTTT.

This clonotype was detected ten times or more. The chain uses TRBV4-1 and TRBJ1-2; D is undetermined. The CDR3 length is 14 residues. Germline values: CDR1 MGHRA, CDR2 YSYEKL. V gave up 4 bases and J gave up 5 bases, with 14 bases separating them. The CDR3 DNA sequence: TGCGCCAGCAGCCTTGGACCAGAAGGGTATGGCTACACCTTC. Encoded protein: CASSLGPEGYGYTF.

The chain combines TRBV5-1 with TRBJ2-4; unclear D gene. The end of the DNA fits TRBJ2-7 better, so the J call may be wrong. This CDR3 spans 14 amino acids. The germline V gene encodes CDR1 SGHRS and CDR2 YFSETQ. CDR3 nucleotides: TGCGCCAGCAGGTACGACGGTAGTCTTGGCGAGCAGTACTTC. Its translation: CASRYDGSLGEQYF.

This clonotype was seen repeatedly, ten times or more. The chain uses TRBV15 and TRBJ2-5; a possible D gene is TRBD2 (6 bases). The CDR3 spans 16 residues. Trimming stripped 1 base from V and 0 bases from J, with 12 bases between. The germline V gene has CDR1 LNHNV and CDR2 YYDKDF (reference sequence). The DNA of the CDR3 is TGTGCCACCAGCAGAGGAGGGGCGGGGTACCAAGAGACCCAGTACTTC. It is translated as CATSRGGAGYQETQYF.

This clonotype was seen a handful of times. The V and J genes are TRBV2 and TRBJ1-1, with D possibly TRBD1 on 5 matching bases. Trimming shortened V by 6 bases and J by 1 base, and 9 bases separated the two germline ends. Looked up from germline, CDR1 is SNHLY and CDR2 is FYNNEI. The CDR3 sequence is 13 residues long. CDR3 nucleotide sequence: TGTGCCAGCAGGACGACAGAGAACACTGAAGCTTTCTTT. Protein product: CASRTTENTEAFF.

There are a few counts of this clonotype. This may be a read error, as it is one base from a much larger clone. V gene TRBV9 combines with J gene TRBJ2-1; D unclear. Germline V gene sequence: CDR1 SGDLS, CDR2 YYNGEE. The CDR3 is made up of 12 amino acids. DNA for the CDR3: TGTGCCAGCAGCGTCTCCCACAATGAGCAGTTCTTC. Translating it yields CASSVSHNEQFF.

In nucleotides, the CDR3 is TGCAGTGCTAGAGAGCCGACAGGGACTTTGAAGGGCTACACCTTC. Translation: CSAREPTGTLKGYTF. This chain uses TRBV20-1 with TRBJ1-2; 7 bases are shared with TRBD1. J was trimmed by 8 bases and V by 0 bases; bases with no gene match: 12. Germline V gene data show CDR1 as DFQATT and CDR2 as SNEGSKA (reference sequence). The CDR3 runs 15 residues.

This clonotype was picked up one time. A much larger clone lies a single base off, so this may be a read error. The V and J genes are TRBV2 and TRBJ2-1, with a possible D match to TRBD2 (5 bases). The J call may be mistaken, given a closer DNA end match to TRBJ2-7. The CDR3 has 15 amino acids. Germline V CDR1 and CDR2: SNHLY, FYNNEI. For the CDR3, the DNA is TGTGCCAGCAGTGACCGGGGAGAATACTACAATGAGCAGTACTTC. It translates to CASSDRGEYYNEQYF.

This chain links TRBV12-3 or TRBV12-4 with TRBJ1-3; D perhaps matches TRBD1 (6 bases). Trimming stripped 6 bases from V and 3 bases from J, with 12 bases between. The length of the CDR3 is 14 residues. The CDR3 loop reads CASSTDRRGNTIYF. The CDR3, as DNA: TGTGCCAGCAGCACCGACAGGCGTGGAAACACCATATATTTT.

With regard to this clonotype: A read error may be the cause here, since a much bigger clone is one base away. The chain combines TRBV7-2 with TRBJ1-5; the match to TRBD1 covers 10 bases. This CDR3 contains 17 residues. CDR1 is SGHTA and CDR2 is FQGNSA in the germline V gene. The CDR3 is CVSSPSFDRGPYQPQHF. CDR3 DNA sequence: TGTGTCAGCAGCCCCTCTTTTGACAGGGGGCCGTACCAGCCCCAGCATTTT.

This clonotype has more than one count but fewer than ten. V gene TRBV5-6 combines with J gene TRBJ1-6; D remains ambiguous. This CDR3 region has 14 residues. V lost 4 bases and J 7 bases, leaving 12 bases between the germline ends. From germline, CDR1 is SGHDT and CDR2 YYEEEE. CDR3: CASSEPGGNSPLHF. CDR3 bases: TGTGCCAGCAGCGAGCCAGGTGGGAATTCACCCCTCCACTTT.

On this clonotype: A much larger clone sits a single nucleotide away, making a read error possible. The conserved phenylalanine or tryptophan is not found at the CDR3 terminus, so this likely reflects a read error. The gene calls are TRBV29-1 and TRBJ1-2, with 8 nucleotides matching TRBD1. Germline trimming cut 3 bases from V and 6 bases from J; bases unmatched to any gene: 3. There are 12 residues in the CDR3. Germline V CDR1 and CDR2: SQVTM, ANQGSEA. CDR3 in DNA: TGCAGCGTTGACCCGGACAGGGATGGCTACACCTGC. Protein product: CSVDPDRDGYTC.

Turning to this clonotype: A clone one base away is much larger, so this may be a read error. DNA of the CDR3: TGTGCCGGCAGTTCCCTCGGGGGGGGAGAGACCCAGTACTTC. Translation gives CAGSSLGGGETQYF. The chain is built from TRBV6-5 and TRBJ2-7, with 8 positions matching TRBD2. The DNA end is more similar to TRBJ2-5, so the J call may be wrong. From germline, CDR1 is MNHEY and CDR2 SVGAGI. CDR3 length equals 14 residues.

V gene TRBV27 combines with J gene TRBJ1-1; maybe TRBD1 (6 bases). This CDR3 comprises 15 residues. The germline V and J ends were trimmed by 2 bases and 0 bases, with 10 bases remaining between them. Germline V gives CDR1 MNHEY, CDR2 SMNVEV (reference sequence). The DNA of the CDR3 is TGTGCCAGCAGTTTAGAGGAGGGGGTGAACACTGAAGCTTTCTTT. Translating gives CASSLEEGVNTEAFF.